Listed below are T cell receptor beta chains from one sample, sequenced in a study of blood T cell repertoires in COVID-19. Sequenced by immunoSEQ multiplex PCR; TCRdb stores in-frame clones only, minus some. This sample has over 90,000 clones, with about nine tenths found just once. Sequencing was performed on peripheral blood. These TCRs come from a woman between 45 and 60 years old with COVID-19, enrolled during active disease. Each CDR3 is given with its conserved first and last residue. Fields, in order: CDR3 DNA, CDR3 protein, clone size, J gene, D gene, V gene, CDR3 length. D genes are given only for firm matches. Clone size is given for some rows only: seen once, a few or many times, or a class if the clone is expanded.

TGTGCCAGCAGCGGGAGGGGCAATTCACCCCTCCACTTT CASSGRGNSPLHF NA TRBJ1-6 NA TRBV6-5 13
TGTGCCAGCAGTGAAGAATTAGGGGATTCACCCCTCCACTTT CASSEELGDSPLHF NA TRBJ1-6 NA TRBV6-1 14
TGTGCCAGCAGTCCGCCTGACAGGGCTGGAAACACCATATATTTT CASSPPDRAGNTIYF NA TRBJ1-3 TRBD1 TRBV28 15
TGCAGCGCTGTAACAGGGTATGGCTACACCTTC CSAVTGYGYTF NA TRBJ1-2 NA TRBV29-1 11
TGTGCCAGCAGTTACTATGGCAGCACAGATACGCAGTATTTT CASSYYGSTDTQYF NA TRBJ2-3 NA TRBV6-5 14
TGCGCCAGCAGCCTGACAGGGTTGACCGGGGAGCTGTTTTTT CASSLTGLTGELFF NA TRBJ2-2 TRBD1 TRBV5-1 14
TGTGCCAGCAGCCCTGGGACAGGGACCGCAGCTAATGAAAAACTGTTTTTT CASSPGTGTAANEKLFF NA TRBJ1-4 TRBD1 TRBV3-1/TRBV3-2 17
TGCGCCAGCAGCTTGGGGCCAGTCACCGGGGAGCTGTTTTTT CASSLGPVTGELFF NA TRBJ2-2 NA TRBV5-1 14
TGTGCCAGCAGCTTGTACGGGATTAGCTCCTATAATTCACCCCTCCACTTT CASSLYGISSYNSPLHF NA TRBJ1-6 NA TRBV5-5 17
TGCGCCAGCAGCCAAGATAACGGGTCGGGAAATGAGCAGTTCTTC CASSQDNGSGNEQFF few TRBJ2-1 NA TRBV4-3 15
TGTGCCAGTAGCCCGGACAGGGGGCTAAGCAATCAGCCCCAGCATTTT CASSPDRGLSNQPQHF NA TRBJ1-5 TRBD1 TRBV19 16
TGTGCCAGCAGTGGTGCGGTCTTGGACACTGAAGCTTTCTTT CASSGAVLDTEAFF NA TRBJ1-1 NA TRBV28 14
TGTGCCACCAAAATCTTCTTCACCGGGACTAGCGGGGGGGCGGGCGCCTACAATGAGCAGTTCTTC CATKIFFTGTSGGAGAYNEQFF NA TRBJ2-1 TRBD2 TRBV19 22
TGTGCCAGCAGTTACCCCCCGAGCTCCTACAATGAGCAGTTCTTC CASSYPPSSYNEQFF NA TRBJ2-1 NA TRBV6-2/TRBV6-3 15
TGTGCCAGCAGTTACCCTCCTAGGGGAGGGCTCCACTTT CASSYPPRGGLHF NA TRBJ1-6 NA TRBV6-5 13
TGCAGCGCCGGGACAGGGTATGGATATGGCTACACCTTC CSAGTGYGYGYTF NA TRBJ1-2 TRBD1 TRBV29-1 13
TGCGCCAGCAGCCAAGTACACAGCTACGAGCAGTACTTC CASSQVHSYEQYF NA TRBJ2-7 NA TRBV4-3 13
TGTGCCAGCAGGGACAGGGGAAGGGGGCCGAACTATGGCTACACCTTC CASRDRGRGPNYGYTF NA TRBJ1-2 TRBD1 TRBV28 16
TGTGCCAGCAGTGAAAACAGGGGGAGTCTAGCCGGGGAGCTGTTTTTT CASSENRGSLAGELFF NA TRBJ2-2 TRBD1 TRBV6-1 16